This TCR beta chain was sequenced in a study of PD-1 blockade in classical Hodgkin lymphoma. Whole-study context: Nivolumab dosing for patients was 3 mg/kg, administered intravenously every 2 weeks.

Here immunoSEQ multiplex PCR was the method, and the copy in TCRdb shows in-frame clones only, minus some. The sample includes approximately 52,000 clones, 73% of them seen just once. A word on this clone: Its matching antigen is unknown.

Findings of the study overall: By C4D1 there was a significant rise in CD4+ TCR diversity but not in CD8+ TCR diversity. Whoever responded completely had baseline diversity much like that seen in newly diagnosed patients.

After removal of 7 bases from V and 5 bases from J, the junction contained 12 bases not matched to a gene. The CDR3 has 14 amino acids. In germline, CDR1 is SQVTM, CDR2 ANQGSEA. Each patient relapsed following autologous stem cell transplantation, and prior brentuximab vedotin exposure differed. Classifying best responses yielded complete response, partial response or progressive disease. Source: peripheral blood mononuclear cells (PBMCs), taken before the second cycle of nivolumab. The TCR sequence derives from a human donor with classical Hodgkin lymphoma. The chain recombines TRBV29-1 with TRBJ1-1, with 8 positions matching TRBD1. In DNA form, the CDR3 reads TGCAGCGCCGGGGGACAGGCCGGTAAAACTGAAGCTTTCTTT. Its translation: CSAGGQAGKTEAFF.